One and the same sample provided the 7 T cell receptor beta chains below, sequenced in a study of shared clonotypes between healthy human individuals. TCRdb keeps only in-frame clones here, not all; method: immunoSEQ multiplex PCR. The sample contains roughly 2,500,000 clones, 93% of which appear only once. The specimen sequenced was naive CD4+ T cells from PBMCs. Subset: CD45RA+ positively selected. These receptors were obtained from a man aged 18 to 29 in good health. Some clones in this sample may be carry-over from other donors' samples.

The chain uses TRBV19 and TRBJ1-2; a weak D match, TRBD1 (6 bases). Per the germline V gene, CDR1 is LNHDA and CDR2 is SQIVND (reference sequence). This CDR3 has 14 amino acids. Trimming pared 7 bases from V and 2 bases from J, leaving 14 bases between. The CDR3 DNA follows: TGTGCCAGTAACCAGAGGGGGGAGAACTATGGCTACACCTTC. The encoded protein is CASNQRGENYGYTF.

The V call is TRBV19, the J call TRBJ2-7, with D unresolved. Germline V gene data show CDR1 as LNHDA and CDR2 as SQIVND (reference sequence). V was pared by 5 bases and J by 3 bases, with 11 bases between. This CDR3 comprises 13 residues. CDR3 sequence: CASSLRDGYEQYF. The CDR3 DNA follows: TGTGCCAGTAGTCTCCGAGACGGCTACGAGCAGTACTTC.

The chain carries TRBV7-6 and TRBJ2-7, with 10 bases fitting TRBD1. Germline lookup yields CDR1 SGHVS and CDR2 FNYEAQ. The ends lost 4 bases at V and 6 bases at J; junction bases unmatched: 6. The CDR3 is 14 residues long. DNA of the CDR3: TGTGCCAGCAGCTACGGGACAGGGGTGGGCGAGCAGTACTTC. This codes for CASSYGTGVGEQYF.

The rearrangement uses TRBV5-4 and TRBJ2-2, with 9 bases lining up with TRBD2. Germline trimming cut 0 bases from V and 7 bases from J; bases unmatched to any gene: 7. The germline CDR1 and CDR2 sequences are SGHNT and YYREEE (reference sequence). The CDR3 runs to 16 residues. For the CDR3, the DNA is TGTGCCAGCAGCTTGGGCGGGAGGGCCGGCGGCGGGGAGCTGTTTTTT. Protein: CASSLGGRAGGGELFF.

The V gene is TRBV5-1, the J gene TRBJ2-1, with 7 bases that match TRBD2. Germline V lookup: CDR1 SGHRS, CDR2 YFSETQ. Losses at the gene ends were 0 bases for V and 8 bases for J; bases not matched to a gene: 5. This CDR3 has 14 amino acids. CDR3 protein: CASSLEGSGHEQFF. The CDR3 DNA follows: TGCGCCAGCAGCTTGGAAGGTAGCGGGCATGAGCAGTTCTTC. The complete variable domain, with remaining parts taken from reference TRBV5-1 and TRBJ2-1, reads KAGVTQTPRYLIKTRGQQVTLSCSPISGHRSVSWYQQTPGQGLQFLFEYFSETQRNKGNFPGRFSGRQFSNSRSEMNVSTLELGDSALYLCASSLEGSGHEQFFGPGTRLTVL.

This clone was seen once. The chain's CDR3 is CASSLVGAGGPYEQYF. In DNA form, the CDR3 reads TGTGCCAGCAGCTTAGTCGGCGCGGGAGGGCCCTACGAGCAGTACTTC. The chain carries TRBV7-2 and TRBJ2-7, with 9 bases fitting TRBD2. CDR3 length: 16 amino acids. The germline CDR1 and CDR2 sequences are SGHTA and FQGNSA. V was pared by 1 base and J by 2 bases, with 6 bases of the junction left unmatched.

CDR3 loop: CASSSRTGRLAVGLIGELFF. CDR3 coding DNA: TGCGCCAGCAGCTCTCGGACAGGGCGGCTAGCGGTTGGGTTGATCGGGGAGCTGTTTTTT. The V gene is TRBV5-1, the J gene TRBJ2-2; D is possibly TRBD1 (8 bases). The CDR3 has 20 residues. V lost 3 bases and J 7 bases, leaving 31 bases between the germline ends. Germline CDR1 and CDR2: SGHRS and YFSETQ.